This T cell receptor (beta chain) derives from a study of Ad26.COV2.S vaccination and SARS-CoV-2 variants. Study in general: Intramuscular Ad26.COV2.S doses were given once or twice, 56 days apart.

General study findings and limits: Those who received vaccine or placebo ended up with similar non-spike TCR breadth. Using TCR breadth and depth analyses may have led to underestimated total T cell responses.

Sequenced by immunoSEQ multiplex PCR; TCRdb stores in-frame clones only, minus some. Seen here are 410,000 or so clones, 80% to 95% observed once, and the top ten hold over 1.5%. Treatment described: 15 to 20 received Ad26.COV2.S at low or high dose, single or two shots; roughly five received placebo; per-sample allocation not given. Day 63 following the first vaccine or placebo injection was when the samples were taken. About this clone: Its specificity is unknown.

With 6 bases removed from V and 5 bases from J, the gap between germline ends came to 11 bases. CDR1 is SQVTM and CDR2 is ANQGSEA in the germline V gene. The CDR3 contains 12 residues. This sample comprised peripheral blood, obtained in a trial of Ad26.COV2.S vaccine versus placebo. The V and J genes are TRBV29-1 and TRBJ2-1; unclear D gene. This TCR derives from a person aged 18 to 65 who received the Ad26.COV2.S COVID-19 vaccine or a placebo. DNA of the CDR3: TGCAGCGTATACCACTATCACAATGAGCAGTTCTTC. This translates into CSVYHYHNEQFF.